These T cell receptor beta chains were read from a single sample in a study of blood T cell repertoires in COVID-19. Generated by immunoSEQ multiplex PCR, the TCRdb table keeps only in-frame clones and is missing some. The sample has some 260,000 clones, 79% seen once; the top ten hold 4%. Sequencing was performed on peripheral blood. The receptors were sampled from a middle-aged woman with active or convalescent COVID-19. The CDR3 runs from the conserved cysteine through the conserved F or W. D genes are given only for firm matches. Some rows mark clone size as missing; the rest say once, few, many or name a class of expanded clone.

>TRBJ2-1|NA|TRBD2|TRBV3-1/TRBV3-2
TGTGCCAGCAGCGACGTACTAGCGAGGGGCAATGAGCAGTTCTTC
CASSDVLARGNEQFF
>TRBJ2-1|few|NA|TRBV11-2
TGTGCCAGCAGGGCTACGGGCAATGAGCAGTTCTTC
CASRATGNEQFF
>TRBJ2-3|NA|NA|TRBV4-1
TGCGCCAGCAGCCAAGTGGATTTAATCGCGGTTGGGAGGCAGTATTTT
CASSQVDLIAVGRQYF
>TRBJ2-1|NA|NA|TRBV27
TGTGCCAGCAGTTTATCCGACAGGCCTGCCTACAATGAGCAGTTCTTC
CASSLSDRPAYNEQFF
>TRBJ2-7|NA|NA|TRBV3-1/TRBV3-2
TGTGCCAGCAGCCAAGCTTCCAGAACCTACGAGCAGTACTTC
CASSQASRTYEQYF
>TRBJ1-6|NA|NA|TRBV12-3/TRBV12-4
TGTGCCAGCAGTTCCCAGGGGAATTCACCCCTCCACTTT
CASSSQGNSPLHF
>TRBJ1-2|NA|TRBD1|TRBV4-1
TGCGCCAGCAGCCACCCCCTCGGGAAGGGGGCGGTATATGGCTACACCTTC
CASSHPLGKGAVYGYTF
>TRBJ2-1|NA|NA|TRBV19
TGTGCCAGTAGTCCAGGGTTCTCCTACAATGAGCAGTTCTTC
CASSPGFSYNEQFF
>TRBJ1-1|NA|TRBD1|TRBV2
TGTGCCAGCAGTTTACAGGGGACACTGAACACTGAAGCTTTCTTT
CASSLQGTLNTEAFF
>TRBJ2-5|NA|NA|TRBV12-3/TRBV12-4
TGTGCCAGCAGGGACAGCCGGTCCACCCAGTACTTC
CASRDSRSTQYF
>TRBJ1-4|once|TRBD1|TRBV28
TGTGCCAGCAGTTGGACAGGGGGAAAACTGTTTTTT
CASSWTGGKLFF
>TRBJ1-1|NA|NA|TRBV11-2
TGTGCCAGCAGCTTAGGGGCGCAGGGAACTACTGAAGCTTTCTTT
CASSLGAQGTTEAFF
>TRBJ2-1|NA|TRBD2|TRBV2
TGTGCCAGCAGTGAACGACTAGCGGGGGGGAATGAGCAGTTCTTC
CASSERLAGGNEQFF
>TRBJ1-1|NA|TRBD1|TRBV7-8
TGTGCCAGCAGCTTTGACAGGGTTCGGGGCGGCACTGAAGCTTTCTTT
CASSFDRVRGGTEAFF
>TRBJ1-2|NA|NA|TRBV28
TGTGCCAGCAATAGGGGGACGCTTGGCTACACCTTC
CASNRGTLGYTF
>TRBJ2-3|few|TRBD1|TRBV2
TGTGCCAGCAGTGGCGACAGGGGCGTGACAGATACGCAGTATTTT
CASSGDRGVTDTQYF
>TRBJ1-2|NA|TRBD1|TRBV19
TGTGCCAGTAAGCGCGACAGGGGCGCCTTCGGAGGCTACACCTTC
CASKRDRGAFGGYTF
>TRBJ1-2|NA|NA|TRBV4-1
TGCGCCAGCAGGTGGGGGCCGGGGGGCTACACCTTC
CASRWGPGGYTF
>TRBJ2-3|NA|TRBD1|TRBV9
TGTGCCAGCAGCGTAGCCAGTCAGGGGGTAAGTGGCACAGATACGCAGTATTTT
CASSVASQGVSGTDTQYF
>TRBJ2-1|NA|NA|TRBV6-1
TGTGCCAGCAGTGAAACGGTGAGCTCCTACAATGAGCAGTTCTTC
CASSETVSSYNEQFF
>TRBJ2-1|NA|NA|TRBV29-1
TGCAGCGTACGCGACAGGAGGAAACATGAGCAGTTCTTC
CSVRDRRKHEQFF
>TRBJ1-6|NA|NA|TRBV7-3
TGTGCCAGCAGCCCACTCGCCTCCTATAATTCACCCCTCCACTTT
CASSPLASYNSPLHF
>TRBJ2-1|NA|TRBD1|TRBV4-1
TGCGCCAGCAGCCCGGGACAGGCATATGAGCAGTTCTTC
CASSPGQAYEQFF
>TRBJ1-5|NA|NA|TRBV6-2/TRBV6-3
TGTGCCAGCAGTTGGACACCGGATAGCAATCAGCCCCAGCATTTT
CASSWTPDSNQPQHF
>TRBJ1-1|NA|NA|TRBV28
TGTGCCAGCAGTCGGTACGGGGGTAACACTGAAGCTTTCTTT
CASSRYGGNTEAFF
>TRBJ1-1|NA|NA|TRBV28
TGTGCCTGCGAGGGAGGGACGAGCACTGAAGCTTTCTTT
CACEGGTSTEAFF
>TRBJ1-2|NA|TRBD1|TRBV7-2
TGTGCCAGCAGCTTAGGCCAGGGGGGTGGCTACACCTTC
CASSLGQGGGYTF
>TRBJ2-6|NA|NA|TRBV3-1/TRBV3-2
TGTGCCAGCAGCGGAACGGGACAGGCCAACGTCCTGACTTTC
CASSGTGQANVLTF
>TRBJ2-2|NA|NA|TRBV28
TGTGCCAGCAGTTTTGGGTGGGGGCTGTCCGGGGAGCTGTTTTTT
CASSFGWGLSGELFF
>TRBJ2-2|NA|NA|TRBV7-3
TGTGCCAGCAGCTTTGGGACTTCGAACACCGGGGAGCTGTTTTTT
CASSFGTSNTGELFF
>TRBJ1-5|NA|NA|TRBV28
TGTGCCAGCAGGCCAACAGTCTATAGCAATCAGCCCCAGCATTTT
CASRPTVYSNQPQHF
>TRBJ1-3|NA|TRBD1|TRBV5-1
TGCGCCAGCAGCTTTACAGGGGTAGCTGGAAACACCATATATTTT
CASSFTGVAGNTIYF
>TRBJ2-3|NA|NA|TRBV5-5
TGTGCCAGCAGCTTGCCAGTTTCTGCGGGGAAAAGCACAGATACGCAGTATTTT
CASSLPVSAGKSTDTQYF
>TRBJ1-2|NA|TRBD1|TRBV6-5
TGTGCCAGCAGGAGGGAGACAGGGGGGGCTAAGGGCTACACCTTC
CASRRETGGAKGYTF
>TRBJ2-7|NA|TRBD2|TRBV7-7
TGTGCCAGCAGCTTAGGGACTAGCGGCTCCTACGAGCAGTACTTC
CASSLGTSGSYEQYF
>TRBJ1-2|NA|NA|TRBV5-5
TGTGCCAGCAGCTCGACTGGGGGCAATGGCTACACCTTC
CASSSTGGNGYTF
>TRBJ2-1|NA|NA|TRBV19
TGTGCCAGTAGTAGGAGCCCCCTCAACTCCTACAATGAGCAGTTCTTC
CASSRSPLNSYNEQFF
>TRBJ2-7|NA|TRBD2|TRBV4-1
TGCGCCAGCAGCCAACTAGCGGGGGCAATCTCCTACGAGCAGTACTTC
CASSQLAGAISYEQYF
>TRBJ1-2|few|TRBD1|TRBV24-1
TGTGCCACCAGTGGGACAGGGTTGGAAGGCTACACCTTC
CATSGTGLEGYTF
>TRBJ1-1|NA|NA|TRBV28
TGTGCCAGCAGTTTAGTACCGGGCCTTAGGGGGAAAGGCACTGAAGCTTTCTTT
CASSLVPGLRGKGTEAFF
>TRBJ1-5|NA|TRBD1|TRBV29-1
TGCAGCGTGGGGACAGGGCGGCGACAGCCCCAGCATTTT
CSVGTGRRQPQHF
>TRBJ1-2|NA|TRBD1|TRBV25-1
TGTGCCAGCAGTGCACAGGGGGATAACTATGGCTACACCTTC
CASSAQGDNYGYTF
>TRBJ1-4|NA|TRBD1|TRBV28
TGTGCCAGCAGCCTGGACAGGGGAGGTCGATCGACTAATGAAAAACTGTTTTTT
CASSLDRGGRSTNEKLFF
>TRBJ1-2|NA|NA|TRBV3-1/TRBV3-2
TGTGCCAGCAGCCATCGTACCGGGAGGGGCTACACCTTC
CASSHRTGRGYTF
>TRBJ1-5|NA|NA|TRBV19
TGTGCCAGTAGTATGCCTGCAGGGCTGGGTCAGCCCCAGCATTTT
CASSMPAGLGQPQHF
>TRBJ1-4|NA|TRBD1|TRBV6-5
TGTGCCAGCAGTTACGGGACAGCCCGTAATGAAAAACTGTTTTTT
CASSYGTARNEKLFF
>TRBJ2-3|NA|TRBD2|TRBV7-3
TGTGCCAGCAGGCCTAGCGGGGGGGATACGCAGTATTTT
CASRPSGGDTQYF
>TRBJ2-3|NA|TRBD2|TRBV5-4
TGTGCCAGCAGCTTGACCGGCGGGGGGGCGGATACGCAGTATTTT
CASSLTGGGADTQYF
>TRBJ1-2|NA|NA|TRBV24-1
TGTGCCACCAGTGATAACAGGGTTGGGAACTATGGCTACACCTTC
CATSDNRVGNYGYTF
>TRBJ2-6|NA|NA|TRBV6-2/TRBV6-3
TGTGCCAGCAGTTACGCAGGGGCCTCTGGGGCCAACGTCCTGACTTTC
CASSYAGASGANVLTF
>TRBJ2-7|NA|NA|TRBV2
TGTGCCAGCAGAGCCCAGCAGGGTTCCAACGAGCAGTACTTC
CASRAQQGSNEQYF
>TRBJ1-4|NA|TRBD1|TRBV6-5
TGTGCCAGCAGTTCAGGACAGGGGACAACTAATGAAAAACTGTTTTTT
CASSSGQGTTNEKLFF
>TRBJ1-1|NA|TRBD1|TRBV6-6
TGTGCCATTCGACAGGGGGTTCGATCGGCTTTCTTT
CAIRQGVRSAFF